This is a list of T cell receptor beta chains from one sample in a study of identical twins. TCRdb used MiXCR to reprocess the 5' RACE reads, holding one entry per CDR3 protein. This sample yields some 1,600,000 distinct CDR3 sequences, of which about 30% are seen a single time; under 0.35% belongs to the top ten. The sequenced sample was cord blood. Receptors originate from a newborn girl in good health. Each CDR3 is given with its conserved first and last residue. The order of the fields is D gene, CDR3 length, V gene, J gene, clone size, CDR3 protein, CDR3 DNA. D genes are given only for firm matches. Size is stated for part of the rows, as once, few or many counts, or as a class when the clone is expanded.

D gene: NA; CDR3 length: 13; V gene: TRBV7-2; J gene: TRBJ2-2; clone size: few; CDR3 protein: CALKGTNTGELFF; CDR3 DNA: TGTGCCCTGAAAGGGACCAACACCGGGGAGCTGTTTTTT
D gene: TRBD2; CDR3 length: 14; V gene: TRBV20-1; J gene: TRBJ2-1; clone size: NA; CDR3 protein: CSGGGTFSYNEQFF; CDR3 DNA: TGCAGTGGGGGGGGGACTTTCTCCTACAATGAGCAGTTCTTC
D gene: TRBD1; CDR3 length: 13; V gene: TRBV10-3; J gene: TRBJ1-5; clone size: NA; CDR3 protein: CATQGQGNQPQHF; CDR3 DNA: TGTGCCACCCAAGGACAGGGCAATCAGCCCCAGCATTTT
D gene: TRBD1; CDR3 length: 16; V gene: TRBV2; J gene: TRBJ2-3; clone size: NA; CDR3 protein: CASSEGRGPITDTQYF; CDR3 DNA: TGTGCCAGCAGTGAGGGCAGGGGGCCCATCACAGATACGCAGTATTTT
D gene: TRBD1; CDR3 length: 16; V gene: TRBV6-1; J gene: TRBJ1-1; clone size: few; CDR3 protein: CASSGGTGKVNTEAFF; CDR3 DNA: TGTGCTAGCAGTGGGGGGACAGGGAAGGTGAACACTGAAGCTTTCTTT
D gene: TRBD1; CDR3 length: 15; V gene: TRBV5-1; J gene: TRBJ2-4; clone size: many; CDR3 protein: CASSFDRATKNIQYF; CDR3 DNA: TGCGCCAGCAGCTTCGACAGGGCTACCAAAAACATTCAGTACTTC
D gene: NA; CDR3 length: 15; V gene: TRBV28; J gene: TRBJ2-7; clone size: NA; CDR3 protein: CASQRLVGSSYEQYF; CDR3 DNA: TGTGCCAGCCAACGCCTCGTCGGCAGCTCCTACGAGCAGTACTTC
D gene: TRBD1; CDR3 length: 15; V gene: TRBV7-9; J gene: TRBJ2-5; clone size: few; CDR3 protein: CASSSFRGPQETQYF; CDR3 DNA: TGTGCCAGCAGCTCATTTAGGGGGCCTCAAGAGACCCAGTACTTC
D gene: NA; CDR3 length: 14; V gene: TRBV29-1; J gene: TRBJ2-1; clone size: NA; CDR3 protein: CSVDAGAAYNEQFF; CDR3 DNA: TGCAGCGTTGATGCGGGGGCCGCCTACAATGAGCAGTTCTTC
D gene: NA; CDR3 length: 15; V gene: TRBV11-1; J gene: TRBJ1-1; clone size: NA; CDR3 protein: CASETLGPGNTEAFF; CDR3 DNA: TGTGCCAGCGAAACCTTAGGTCCAGGGAACACTGAAGCTTTCTTT
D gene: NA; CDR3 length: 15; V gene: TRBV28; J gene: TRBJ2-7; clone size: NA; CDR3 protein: CASSLSWQDEYEQYF; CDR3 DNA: TGTGCCAGCAGTTTAAGTTGGCAGGACGAATACGAGCAGTACTTC
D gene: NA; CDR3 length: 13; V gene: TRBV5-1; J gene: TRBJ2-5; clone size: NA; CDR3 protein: CASSLTGALPQYF; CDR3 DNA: TGCGCCAGCAGCTTGACAGGTGCCCTCCCCCAGTACTTC
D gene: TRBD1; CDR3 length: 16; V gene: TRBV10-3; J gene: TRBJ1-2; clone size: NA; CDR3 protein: CAISSTGTGDNYGYTF; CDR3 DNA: TGTGCCATCAGTTCAACAGGGACAGGGGATAACTATGGCTACACCTTC
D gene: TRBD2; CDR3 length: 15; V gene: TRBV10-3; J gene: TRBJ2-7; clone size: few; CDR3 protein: CAISGAGSGAYEQYF; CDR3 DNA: TGTGCCATCAGTGGAGCGGGAAGTGGGGCCTACGAGCAGTACTTC
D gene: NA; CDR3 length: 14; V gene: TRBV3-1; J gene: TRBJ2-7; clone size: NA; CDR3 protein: CASSQAVGGHEQYF; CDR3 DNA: TGTGCCAGCAGCCAAGCAGTGGGTGGACACGAGCAGTACTTC
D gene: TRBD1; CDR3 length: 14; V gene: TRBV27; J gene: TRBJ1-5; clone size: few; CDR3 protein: CASSTDRGLEPQHF; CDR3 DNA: TGTGCCAGCAGTACCGACAGGGGCCTAGAGCCCCAGCATTTT
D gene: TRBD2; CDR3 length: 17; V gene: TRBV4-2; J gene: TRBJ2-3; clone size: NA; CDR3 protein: CASSKAEVAGGSDTQYF; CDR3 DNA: TGTGCCAGCAGCAAGGCGGAGGTAGCGGGGGGGTCAGATACGCAGTATTTT
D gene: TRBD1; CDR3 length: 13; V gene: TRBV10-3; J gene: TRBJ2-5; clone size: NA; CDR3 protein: CAIRGTGGETQYF; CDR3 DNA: TGTGCCATCAGAGGGACAGGGGGAGAGACCCAGTACTTC
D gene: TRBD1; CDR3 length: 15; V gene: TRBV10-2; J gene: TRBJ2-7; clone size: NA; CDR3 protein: CAIHPGTGVDNEQYF; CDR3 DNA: TGCGCCATTCATCCCGGGACAGGGGTCGACAATGAGCAGTACTTC
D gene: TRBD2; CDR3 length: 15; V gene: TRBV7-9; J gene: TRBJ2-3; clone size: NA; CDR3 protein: CAGHPGSGGTDTQYF; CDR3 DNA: TGTGCCGGCCATCCCGGTAGCGGGGGGACAGATACGCAGTATTTT
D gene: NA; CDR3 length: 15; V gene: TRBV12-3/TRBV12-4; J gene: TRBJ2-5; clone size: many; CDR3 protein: CASTPPGRSKETQYF; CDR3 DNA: TGTGCCAGCACCCCACCCGGCAGAAGTAAAGAGACCCAGTACTTC
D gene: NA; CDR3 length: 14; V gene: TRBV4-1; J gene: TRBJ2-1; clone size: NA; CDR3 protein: CAGSQDWTNNEQFF; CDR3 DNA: TGCGCCGGCAGCCAAGATTGGACTAACAATGAGCAGTTCTTC
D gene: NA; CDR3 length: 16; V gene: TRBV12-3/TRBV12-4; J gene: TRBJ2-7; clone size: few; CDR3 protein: CASTLRVGQFPYEQYF; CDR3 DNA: TGTGCCAGCACCCTAAGGGTAGGACAGTTCCCCTACGAGCAGTACTTC
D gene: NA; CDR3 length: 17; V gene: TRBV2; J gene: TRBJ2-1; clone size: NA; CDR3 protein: CASSEKIGINSYNEQFF; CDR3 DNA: TGTGCCAGCAGTGAAAAGATCGGGATCAACTCCTACAATGAGCAGTTCTTC
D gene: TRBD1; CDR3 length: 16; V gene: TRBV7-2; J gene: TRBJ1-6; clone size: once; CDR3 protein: CASSPRGLGYNSPLHF; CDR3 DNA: TGTGCCAGCAGCCCCAGGGGGCTCGGCTATAATTCACCCCTCCACTTT
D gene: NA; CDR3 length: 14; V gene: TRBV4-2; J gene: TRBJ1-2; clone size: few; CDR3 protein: CASSQPGRQDGYTF; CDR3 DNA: TGTGCCAGCAGCCAACCGGGTCGGCAGGATGGCTACACCTTC
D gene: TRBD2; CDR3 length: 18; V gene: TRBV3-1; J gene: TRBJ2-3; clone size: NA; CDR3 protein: CASSQGGLAGGLKDTQYF; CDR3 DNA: TGTGCCAGCAGCCAAGGGGGCCTAGCGGGGGGCCTCAAAGATACGCAGTATTTT
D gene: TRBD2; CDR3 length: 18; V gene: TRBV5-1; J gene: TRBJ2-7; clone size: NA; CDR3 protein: CASSLTPSGGYSYNEQYF; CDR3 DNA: TGCGCCAGCAGCTTGACGCCTAGCGGGGGATACTCCTACAATGAGCAGTACTTC
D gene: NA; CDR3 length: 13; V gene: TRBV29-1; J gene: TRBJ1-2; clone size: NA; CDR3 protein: CSVGLTGYGGYTF; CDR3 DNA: TGCAGCGTTGGCTTAACAGGGTATGGCGGCTACACCTTC
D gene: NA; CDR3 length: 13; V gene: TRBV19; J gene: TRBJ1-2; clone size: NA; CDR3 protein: CASSTQDSYGYTF; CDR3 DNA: TGTGCCAGTAGTACCCAGGACAGCTATGGCTACACCTTC
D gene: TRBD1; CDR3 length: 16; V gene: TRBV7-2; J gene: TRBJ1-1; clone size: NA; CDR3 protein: CASSLMGTGIITEAFF; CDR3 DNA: TGTGCCAGCAGCTTAATGGGGACAGGTATAATCACTGAAGCTTTCTTT
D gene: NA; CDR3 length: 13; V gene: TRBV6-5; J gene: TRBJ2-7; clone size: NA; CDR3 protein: CASSYGFACEQYF; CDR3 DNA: TGTGCCAGCAGTTACGGGTTTGCCTGCGAGCAGTACTTC
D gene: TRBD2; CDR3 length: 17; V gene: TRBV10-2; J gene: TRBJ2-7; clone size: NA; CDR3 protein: CASSEPLLAGGPYEQYF; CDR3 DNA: TGCGCCAGCAGTGAGCCCCTTCTAGCGGGGGGCCCCTACGAGCAGTACTTC
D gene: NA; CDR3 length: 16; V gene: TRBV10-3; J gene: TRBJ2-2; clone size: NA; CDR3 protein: CAISVGSPANTGELFF; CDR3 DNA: TGTGCCATCAGTGTAGGCAGCCCCGCGAACACCGGGGAGCTGTTTTTT
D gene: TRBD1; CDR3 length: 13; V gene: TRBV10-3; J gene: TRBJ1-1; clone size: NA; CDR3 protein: CAISLQGSTEAFF; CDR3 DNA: TGTGCCATCAGCTTACAGGGGAGCACTGAAGCTTTCTTT
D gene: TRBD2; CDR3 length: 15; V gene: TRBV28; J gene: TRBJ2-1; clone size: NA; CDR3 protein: CATISGLAAYNEQFF; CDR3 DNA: TGTGCCACCATCTCGGGGCTAGCGGCCTACAATGAGCAGTTCTTC
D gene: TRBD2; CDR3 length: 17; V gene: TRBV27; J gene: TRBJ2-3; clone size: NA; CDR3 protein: CASSLFPSGPSTDTQYF; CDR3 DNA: TGTGCCAGCAGTTTATTCCCTAGCGGGCCTAGCACAGATACGCAGTATTTT
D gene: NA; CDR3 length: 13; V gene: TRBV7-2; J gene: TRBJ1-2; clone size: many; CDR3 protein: CASSLAWNYGYTF; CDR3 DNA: TGTGCCAGCAGCTTAGCGTGGAACTATGGCTACACCTTC
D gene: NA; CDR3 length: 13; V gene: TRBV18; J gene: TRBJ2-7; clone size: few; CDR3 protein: CASSGAWEREQYF; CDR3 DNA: TGTGCCAGCTCGGGGGCGTGGGAGCGCGAGCAGTACTTC
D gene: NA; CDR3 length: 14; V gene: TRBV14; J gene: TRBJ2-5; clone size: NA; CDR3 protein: CASSQYIGQETQYF; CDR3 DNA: TGTGCCAGCAGCCAATACATTGGCCAAGAGACCCAGTACTTC
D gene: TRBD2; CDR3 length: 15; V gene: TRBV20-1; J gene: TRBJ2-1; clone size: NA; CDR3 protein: CSAIHQWRERDEQFF; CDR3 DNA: TGCAGTGCTATTCATCAATGGCGGGAGCGGGATGAGCAGTTCTTC
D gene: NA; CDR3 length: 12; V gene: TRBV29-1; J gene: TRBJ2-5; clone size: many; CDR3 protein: CSVDRPQETQYF; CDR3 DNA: TGCAGCGTTGACAGGCCCCAAGAGACCCAGTACTTC
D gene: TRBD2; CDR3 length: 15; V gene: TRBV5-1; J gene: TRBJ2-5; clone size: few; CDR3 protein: CASSPPTSGQETQYF; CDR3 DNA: TGCGCCAGCAGCCCCCCGACTAGCGGTCAAGAGACCCAGTACTTC
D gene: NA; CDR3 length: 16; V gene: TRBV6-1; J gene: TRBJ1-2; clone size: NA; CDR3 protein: CASSSRTGTDNYGYTF; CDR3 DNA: TGTGCCAGCAGTTCCCGGACCGGGACGGATAACTATGGCTACACCTTC
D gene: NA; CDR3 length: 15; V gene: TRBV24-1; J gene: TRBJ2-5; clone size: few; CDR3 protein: CATSDFDGREETQYF; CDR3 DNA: TGTGCCACCAGTGATTTTGACGGGAGAGAAGAGACCCAGTACTTC
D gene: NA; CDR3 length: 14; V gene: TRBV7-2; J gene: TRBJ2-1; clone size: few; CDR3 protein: CASSPLLLPREQFF; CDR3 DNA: TGTGCCAGCAGCCCCCTATTGCTACCCCGTGAGCAGTTCTTC
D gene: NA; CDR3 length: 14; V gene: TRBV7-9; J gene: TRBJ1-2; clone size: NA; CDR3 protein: CASSPTRPSGGYTF; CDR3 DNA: TGTGCCAGCAGCCCCACTCGACCGTCGGGAGGCTACACCTTC
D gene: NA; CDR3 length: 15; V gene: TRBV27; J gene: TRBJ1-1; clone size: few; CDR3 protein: CASSSSKGANTEAFF; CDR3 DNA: TGTGCCAGCAGTTCCTCAAAAGGGGCGAACACTGAAGCTTTCTTT
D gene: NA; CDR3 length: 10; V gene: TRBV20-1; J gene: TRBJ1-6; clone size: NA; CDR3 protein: CSAYQAPLHF; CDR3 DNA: TGCAGTGCTTATCAGGCACCCCTCCACTTT
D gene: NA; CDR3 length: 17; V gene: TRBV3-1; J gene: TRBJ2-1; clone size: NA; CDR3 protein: CASSQVLGTGSYNEQFF; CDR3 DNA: TGTGCCAGCAGCCAAGTCCTCGGCACCGGCTCCTACAATGAGCAGTTCTTC
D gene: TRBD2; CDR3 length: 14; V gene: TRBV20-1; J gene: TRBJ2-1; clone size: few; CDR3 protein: CSARDTSVYNEQFF; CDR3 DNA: TGCAGTGCTAGAGACACTAGCGTTTACAATGAGCAGTTCTTC
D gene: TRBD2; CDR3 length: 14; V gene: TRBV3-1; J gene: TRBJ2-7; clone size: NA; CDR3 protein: CASSQPGLSFEQYF; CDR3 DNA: TGTGCCAGCAGCCAACCGGGACTATCCTTCGAGCAGTACTTC
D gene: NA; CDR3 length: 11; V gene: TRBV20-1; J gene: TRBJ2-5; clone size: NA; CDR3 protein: CSARDLRDEYF; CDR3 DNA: TGCAGTGCTAGAGATTTACGGGACGAGTACTTC
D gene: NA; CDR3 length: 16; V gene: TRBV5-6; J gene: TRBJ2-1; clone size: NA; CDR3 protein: CASSLASLSSYNEQFF; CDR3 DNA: TGTGCCAGCAGCTTGGCCAGTCTCAGCTCCTACAATGAGCAGTTCTTC
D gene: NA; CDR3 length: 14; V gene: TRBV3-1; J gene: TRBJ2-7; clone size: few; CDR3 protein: CASSPGQYPYEQYF; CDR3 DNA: TGTGCCAGCAGCCCTGGACAGTACCCCTACGAGCAGTACTTC
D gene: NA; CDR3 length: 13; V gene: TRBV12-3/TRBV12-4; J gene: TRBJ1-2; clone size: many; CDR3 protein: CASSLYREDGYTF; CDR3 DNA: TGCGCCAGCAGCTTGTACAGGGAAGATGGCTACACCTTC
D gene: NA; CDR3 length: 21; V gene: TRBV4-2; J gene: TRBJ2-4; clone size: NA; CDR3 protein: CASSQDGFGSSTRLAKNIQYF; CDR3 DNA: TGTGCCAGCAGCCAAGACGGCTTTGGCAGTTCGACCAGACTAGCCAAAAACATTCAGTACTTC
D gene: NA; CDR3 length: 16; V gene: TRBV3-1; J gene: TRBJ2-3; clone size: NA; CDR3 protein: CASSQASTSFTDTQYF; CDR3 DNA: TGTGCCAGCAGCCAAGCTTCCACTTCCTTCACAGATACGCAGTATTTT